These 18 T cell receptor beta chains were sequenced from one sample in a study of shared clonotypes between healthy human individuals. Profiled with immunoSEQ multiplex PCR; TCRdb holds only in-frame clones, not every one. The profile shows around 530,000 clones, roughly 79% of them singletons. Sample: PBMCs. Receptor source: a woman in her forties in good health. Some clones in this sample may be carry-over from other donors' samples.

Comment on this clone: This may be a read error: a much more frequent sequence differs by one nucleotide. The DNA for the CDR3 is TGTGCCTTTCGAGGGAGTGCCAACTGCGAGCAGTACTTC. It yields the protein CAFRGSANCEQYF. V and J are TRBV30 and TRBJ2-7, with D perhaps matching TRBD2 (5 bases). Trimming left V 7 bases short and J 6 bases short, with 19 bases between. Germline V gene sequence: CDR1 GTSNPN, CDR2 SVGIG (reference sequence). The CDR3 spans 13 residues. Full variable domain (remainder filled in from reference TRBV30 and TRBJ2-7): SQTIHQWPATLVQPVGSPLSLECTVEGTSNPNLYWYRQAAGRGLQLLFYSVGIGQISSEVPQNLSASRPQDRQFILSSKKLLLSDSGFYLCAFRGSANCEQYFGPGTRLTVT.

This sequence joins TRBV7-6 and TRBJ2-7, with D tentatively TRBD2 (6 bases). Germline loops: CDR1 SGHVS, CDR2 FNYEAQ. V was pared by 3 bases and J by 2 bases, with 20 bases between. CDR3 length: 17 residues. This CDR3 is CASSLDRPASATYEQYF. The DNA for the CDR3 is TGTGCCAGCAGCTTGGATCGTCCGGCTAGCGCGACCTACGAGCAGTACTTC.

The chain joins TRBV25-1 to TRBJ1-5; D call uncertain. Per germline, CDR1 MGHDK and CDR2 SYGVNS. The CDR3 consists of 13 residues. Trimming removed 2 bases from V and 6 bases from J, with 8 bases in between. The CDR3 region is CASSETDSQPQHF. DNA for the CDR3: TGTGCCAGCAGTGAAACAGACTCTCAGCCCCAGCATTTT. Full variable domain (rest looked up from reference TRBV25-1 and TRBJ1-5): EADIYQTPRYLVIGTGKKITLECSQTMGHDKMYWYQQDPGMELHLIHYSYGVNSTEKGDLSSESTVSRIRTEHFPLTLESARPSHTSQYLCASSETDSQPQHFGDGTRLSIL.

The V and J genes are TRBV10-3 and TRBJ2-7; 9 nucleotides line up with TRBD2. V lost 4 bases and J lost 2; bases outside the gene matches: 21. CDR3 size: 20 residues. Germline-derived CDR1 and CDR2 are ENHRY and SYGVKD. The CDR3 bases are TGTGCCATCAGTGCCAGAATTGGGTCCCTTAGCGGGAGATTCACCTACGAGCAGTACTTC. It specifies CAISARIGSLSGRFTYEQYF.

Of note for this clone: Other nucleotide sequences from this sample produce the same CDR3. The chain recombines TRBV5-4 with TRBJ1-4, with 10 bases aligning to TRBD1. Trimming removed 4 bases from V and 5 bases from J; junction bases left unmatched: 2. Germline V gene sequence: CDR1 SGHNT, CDR2 YYREEE (reference sequence). CDR3 length: 14 amino acids. This CDR3 is CASSRDRGNEKLFF. The CDR3 DNA sequence: TGTGCCAGCAGCCGGGACAGGGGCAATGAAAAACTGTTTTTT.

The CDR3 DNA follows: TGTGCCAGCAGCCGTTCCGGGGGGACGAGATCAGATACGCAGTATTTT. Encoded protein: CASSRSGGTRSDTQYF. The chain joins TRBV11-2 to TRBJ2-3; 7 bases are a match to TRBD2. V gave up 5 bases and J gave up 4 bases; unmatched junction bases: 12. CDR3 length equals 16 residues. In germline, CDR1 is SGHAT, CDR2 FQNNGV.

This chain links TRBV15 with TRBJ2-6; D gene ambiguous. Trimming took 0 bases from V and 0 from J, leaving 6 bases between them. Germline V lookup: CDR1 LNHNV, CDR2 YYDKDF (reference sequence). The CDR3 is made up of 16 amino acids. The CDR3 sequence is CATSRDRVSGANVLTF. In nucleotides, the CDR3 is TGTGCCACCAGCAGAGATCGTGTCTCTGGGGCCAACGTCCTGACTTTC.

On this clone: One end of the junction varies from germline; a read error may be responsible. The chain is built from TRBV7-3 and TRBJ2-7; 11 nucleotides agree with TRBD2. This CDR3 has 16 residues. CDR1 and CDR2 (germline): SGHTA, FQGTGA. CDR3 region: CASSRTGTSGTYERYF. The CDR3 DNA sequence: TGTGCCAGCAGCCGCACCGGGACTAGCGGAACCTACGAGCGGTACTTC.

The genes are TRBV6-5 and TRBJ2-7; D possibly corresponds to TRBD2 (5 bases). In germline, CDR1 is MNHEY, CDR2 SVGAGI. V was trimmed by 0 bases and J by 2 bases, leaving 14 bases between them. The CDR3 is 16 residues long. CDR3 amino acids: CASSYSWTPSPYEQYF. CDR3 sequence (DNA): TGTGCCAGCAGTTACTCGTGGACTCCTAGCCCCTACGAGCAGTACTTC.

In its sample, this clone was seen many times. The chain combines TRBV11-2 with TRBJ2-7; a weak D match, TRBD1 (6 bases). The germline CDR1 and CDR2 sequences are SGHAT and FQNNGV. Trimming shortened V by 0 bases and J by 0 bases, and 9 bases separated the two germline ends. The CDR3 totals 15 residues. The CDR3 loop reads CASSLDSDSSYEQYF. DNA for the CDR3: TGTGCCAGCAGCTTAGATTCGGACAGCTCCTACGAGCAGTACTTC.

This clone was recorded only once. A much larger clone lies one base from this, so it may be a read error. The J gene is TRBJ1-5, the V gene TRBV30; D is undetermined. CDR3 length: 13 amino acids. Germline CDR1 GTSNPN, CDR2 SVGIG (reference sequence). Trimming stripped 5 bases from V and 0 bases from J, with 8 bases between. CDR3 coding DNA: TGTGCCTGGGGTCTTAATAGCAATCAGCCCCAGCATTTT. Translating gives CAWGLNSNQPQHF.

This chain uses TRBV9 with TRBJ2-3, with D possibly matching TRBD2 (6 bases). Trimming cost V 0 bases and J 4 bases, with 18 bases left between them. This CDR3 has 17 amino acids. Germline-derived CDR1 and CDR2 are SGDLS and YYNGEE. The CDR3 region is CASSVGIDGSGADTQYF. CDR3 nucleotide sequence: TGTGCCAGCAGCGTAGGCATAGACGGGAGCGGAGCAGATACGCAGTATTTT.

The chain uses TRBV5-4 and TRBJ2-7, with TRBD1 matching over 9 bases. The CDR3 loop spans 14 amino acids. V was clipped by 4 bases and J by 5 bases; unmatched bases: 7. Germline assignment: CDR1 SGHNT and CDR2 YYREEE (reference sequence). In nucleotides, the CDR3 is TGTGCCAGCAGCACGGACAGGGGATCTGACGAGCAGTACTTC. It translates to CASSTDRGSDEQYF. The entire variable domain, with the rest obtained from reference TRBV5-4 and TRBJ2-7, is as follows: ETGVTQSPTHLIKTRGQQVTLRCSSQSGHNTVSWYQQALGQGPQFIFQYYREEENGRGNFPPRFSGLQFPNYSSELNVNALELDDSALYLCASSTDRGSDEQYFGPGTRLTVT.

To note about this clone: Other DNA sequences in the same sample also yield this CDR3. The CDR3 region has the DNA TGTGCCAGCAGCCTCACGAGCACCGGGGAGCTGTTTTTT. Translated, it gives CASSLTSTGELFF. This chain connects TRBV5-4 to TRBJ2-2, with D uncertain. The CDR3 is made up of 13 amino acids. V gave up 4 bases and J gave up 4 bases, with 8 bases separating them. The germline gives CDR1 SGHNT, CDR2 YYREEE (reference sequence).

This clone has just a few counts. The chain employs TRBV30 and TRBJ2-5; the D gene could be TRBD1 or TRBD2 (6 bases each). The CDR3 sequence is 15 residues long. Looked up from germline, CDR1 is GTSNPN and CDR2 is SVGIG (reference sequence). Trimming shortened V by 2 bases and J by 4 bases, and 17 bases separated the two germline ends. The CDR3 DNA follows: TGTGCCTGGAGTAGGCGGGACATTTTTTCAGAGACCCAGTACTTC. The encoded protein is CAWSRRDIFSETQYF.

On this clone: This may be a read error, as it is one base from a much larger clone. Other DNA sequences of this sample code for an identical CDR3. The rearrangement joins TRBV5-6 to TRBJ2-3; TRBD2 might be the D (5 bases). This CDR3 has 14 residues. CDR1 and CDR2 from the germline V gene are SGHDT and YYEEEE. The CDR3, as DNA: TGCGCCAGCAGCCGAATATCAGAGGGTGGTACGCAGTATTTT. Its translation: CASSRISEGGTQYF.

The chain joins TRBV7-9 to TRBJ2-5; 9 bases agree with TRBD1. The CDR3 has 16 residues. V was pared by 5 bases and J by 4 bases, with 11 bases of the junction left unmatched. CDR1 SEHNR and CDR2 FQNEAQ come from the germline V gene (reference sequence). This CDR3 reads CASSPSGTGLRETQYF. The DNA of the CDR3 is TGTGCCAGCAGCCCATCCGGGACAGGGCTACGAGAGACCCAGTACTTC.

V gene TRBV27 combines with J gene TRBJ2-1; D assignment may be TRBD1 or TRBD2 (5 bases each). The V end lost 6 bases, the J end lost 1 base, and 19 bases lay between the germline ends. Germline lookup yields CDR1 MNHEY and CDR2 SMNVEV (reference sequence). This CDR3 has 17 amino acids. In DNA form, the CDR3 reads TGTGCCAGCAGCCCACTTTGGGGGAGTGGTTCCTACAATGAGCAGTTCTTC. It is translated as CASSPLWGSGSYNEQFF.